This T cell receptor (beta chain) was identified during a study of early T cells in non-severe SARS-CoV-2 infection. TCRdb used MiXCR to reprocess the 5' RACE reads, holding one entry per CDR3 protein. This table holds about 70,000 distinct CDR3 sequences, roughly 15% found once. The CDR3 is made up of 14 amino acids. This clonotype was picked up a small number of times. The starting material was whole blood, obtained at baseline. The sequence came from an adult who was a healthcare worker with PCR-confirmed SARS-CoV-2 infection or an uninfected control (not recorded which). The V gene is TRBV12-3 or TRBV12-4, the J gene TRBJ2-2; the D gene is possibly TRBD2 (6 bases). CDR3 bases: TGTGCGGGCAGGGATAGCGGGAACACCGGGGAGCTGTTTTTT. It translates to CAGRDSGNTGELFF.